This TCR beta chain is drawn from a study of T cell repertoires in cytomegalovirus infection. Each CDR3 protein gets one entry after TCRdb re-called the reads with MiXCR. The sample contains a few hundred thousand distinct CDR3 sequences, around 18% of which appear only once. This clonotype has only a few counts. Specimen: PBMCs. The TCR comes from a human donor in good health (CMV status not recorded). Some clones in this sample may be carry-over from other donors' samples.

DNA for the CDR3: TGTGCCAGCAGCATGACGGAAGGAAACACCATATATTTT. It specifies CASSMTEGNTIYF. The J gene is TRBJ1-3, the V gene TRBV28, with D hard to call. Trimming left V 6 bases short and J 4 bases short, with 10 bases between. CDR1 is MDHEN and CDR2 is SYDVKM in the germline V gene. The CDR3 totals 13 residues.